Sequencing of this T cell receptor beta chain was carried out in a study of CD8 T cells in ankylosing spondylitis. Findings of the study overall: What appeared characteristic of ankylosing spondylitis blood was a TCR beta motif of several highly homologous variants. Significant enrichment of disease-linked clones was reportedly seen in matched ankylosing spondylitis synovial fluid. Existing reports had already noted some motif variants in reactive arthritis synovial fluid and blood. Disease-linked clones bore a CD8+ phenotype and were relatively rare in peripheral blood.

CDR3 size: 15 residues. V was shortened by 7 bases and J by 13 bases, with 28 bases between the two germline ends. Germline V gives CDR1 MDHEN, CDR2 SYDVKM. Quantitative 5'-RACE with molecular barcodes generated TCR beta libraries. TCRdb recomputed calls from the 5' RACE reads with MiXCR, one row per CDR3 protein. The table lists about 340,000 distinct CDR3 sequences, 6.5% to 10% of them singletons. This clonotype was seen more than once but under ten times. The antigen is unknown. The chain couples TRBV28 to TRBJ1-1; no clear D. Sequencing was done on a sample of blood, either unsorted or a sorted T cell fraction (not recorded which). The receptor was isolated from a male donor with ankylosing spondylitis. The CDR3 spells CASTGGRTTSLKLFF. The CDR3 nucleotides are TGTGCCAGCACGGGAGGACGGACGACGAGCCTGAAGCTTTTCTTT. The full variable domain, its missing parts supplied by reference TRBV28 and TRBJ1-1, is DVKVTQSSRYLVKRTGEKVFLECVQDMDHENMFWYRQDPGLGLRLIYFSYDVKMKEKGDIPEGYSVSREKKERFSLILESASTNQTSMYLCASTGGRTTSLKLFFGQGTRLTVV.